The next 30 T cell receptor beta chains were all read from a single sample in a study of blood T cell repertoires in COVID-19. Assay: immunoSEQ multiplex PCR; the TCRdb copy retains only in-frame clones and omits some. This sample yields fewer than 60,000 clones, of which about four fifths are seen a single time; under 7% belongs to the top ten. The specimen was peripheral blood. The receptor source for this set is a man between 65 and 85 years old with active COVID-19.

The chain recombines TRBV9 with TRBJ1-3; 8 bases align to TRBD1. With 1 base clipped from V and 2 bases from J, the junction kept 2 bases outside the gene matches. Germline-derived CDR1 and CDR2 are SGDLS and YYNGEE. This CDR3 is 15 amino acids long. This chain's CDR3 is CASSVQTGAGNTIYF. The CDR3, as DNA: TGTGCCAGCAGCGTACAGACAGGGGCTGGAAACACCATATATTTT.

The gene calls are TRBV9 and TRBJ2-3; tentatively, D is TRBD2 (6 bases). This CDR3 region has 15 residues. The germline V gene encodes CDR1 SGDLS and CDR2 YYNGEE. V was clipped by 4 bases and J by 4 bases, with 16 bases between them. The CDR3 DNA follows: TGTGCCAGCAGCTTTTGGGAGGTGGGCGCAGATACGCAGTATTTT. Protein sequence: CASSFWEVGADTQYF.

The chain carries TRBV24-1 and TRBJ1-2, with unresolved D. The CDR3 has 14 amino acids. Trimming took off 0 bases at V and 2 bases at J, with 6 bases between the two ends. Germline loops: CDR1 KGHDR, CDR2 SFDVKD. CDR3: CATSDLWQNYGYTF. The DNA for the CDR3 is TGTGCCACCAGTGATTTGTGGCAGAACTATGGCTACACCTTC.

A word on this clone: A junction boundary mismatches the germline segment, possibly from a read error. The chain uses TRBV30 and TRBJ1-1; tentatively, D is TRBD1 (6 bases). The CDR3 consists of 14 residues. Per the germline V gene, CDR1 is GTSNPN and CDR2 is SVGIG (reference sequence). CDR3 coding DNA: TGTGCCTGGAGGAGGGGGACAACTAACACTGAAGCCTTCTTT. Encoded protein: CAWRRGTTNTEAFF.

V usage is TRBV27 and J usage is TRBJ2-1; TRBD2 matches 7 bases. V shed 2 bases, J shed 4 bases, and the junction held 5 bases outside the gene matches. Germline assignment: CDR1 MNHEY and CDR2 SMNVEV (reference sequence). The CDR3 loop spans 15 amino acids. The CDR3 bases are TGTGCCAGCAGTTTACCCGGACTAGTATACAATGAGCAGTTCTTC. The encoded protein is CASSLPGLVYNEQFF.

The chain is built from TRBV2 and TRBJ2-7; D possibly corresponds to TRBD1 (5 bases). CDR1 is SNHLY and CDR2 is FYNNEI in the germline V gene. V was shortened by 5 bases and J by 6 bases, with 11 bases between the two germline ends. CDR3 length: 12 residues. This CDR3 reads CASSRRAGEQYF. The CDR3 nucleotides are TGTGCCAGCAGTCGCAGGGCTGGCGAGCAGTACTTC.

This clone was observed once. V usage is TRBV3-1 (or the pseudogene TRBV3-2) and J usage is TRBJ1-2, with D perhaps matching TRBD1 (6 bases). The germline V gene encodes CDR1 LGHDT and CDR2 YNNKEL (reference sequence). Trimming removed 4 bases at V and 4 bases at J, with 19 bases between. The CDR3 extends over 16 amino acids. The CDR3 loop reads CASSLPRGRGFYGYTF. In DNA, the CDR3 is TGTGCCAGCAGCCTACCAAGGGGCAGGGGATTCTATGGCTACACCTTC.

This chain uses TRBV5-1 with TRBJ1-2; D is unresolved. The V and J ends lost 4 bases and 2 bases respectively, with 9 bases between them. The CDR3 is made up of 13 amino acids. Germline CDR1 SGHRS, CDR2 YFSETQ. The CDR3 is CASSPSRNYGYTF. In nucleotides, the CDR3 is TGCGCCAGCAGCCCGTCGCGGAACTATGGCTACACCTTC. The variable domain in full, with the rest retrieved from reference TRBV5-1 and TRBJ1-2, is KAGVTQTPRYLIKTRGQQVTLSCSPISGHRSVSWYQQTPGQGLQFLFEYFSETQRNKGNFPGRFSGRQFSNSRSEMNVSTLELGDSALYLCASSPSRNYGYTFGSGTRLTVV.

The CDR3: CASSDMGQAIQPQHF. Written as DNA, the CDR3 is TGTGCCAGCAGCGACATGGGACAGGCGATTCAGCCCCAGCATTTT. The chain recombines TRBV28 with TRBJ1-5; 8 nucleotides line up with TRBD1. V gave up 6 bases and J gave up 6 bases; unmatched junction bases: 10. CDR1 and CDR2 (germline): MDHEN, SYDVKM. The CDR3 spans 15 residues.

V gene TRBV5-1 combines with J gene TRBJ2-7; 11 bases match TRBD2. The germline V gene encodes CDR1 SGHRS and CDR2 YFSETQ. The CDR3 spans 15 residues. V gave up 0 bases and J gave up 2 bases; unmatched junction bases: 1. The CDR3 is CASSLAGLAAYEQYF. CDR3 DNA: TGCGCCAGCAGCTTGGCGGGACTAGCGGCCTACGAGCAGTACTTC.

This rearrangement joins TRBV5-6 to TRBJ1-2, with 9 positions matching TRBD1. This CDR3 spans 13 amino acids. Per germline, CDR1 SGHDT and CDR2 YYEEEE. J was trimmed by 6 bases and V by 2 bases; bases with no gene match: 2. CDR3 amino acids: CASSLGDRDGYTF. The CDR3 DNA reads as TGTGCCAGCAGCTTAGGGGACAGGGATGGCTACACCTTC. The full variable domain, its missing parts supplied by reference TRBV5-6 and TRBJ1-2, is DAGVTQSPTHLIKTRGQQVTLRCSPKSGHDTVSWYQQALGQGPQFIFQYYEEEERQRGNFPDRFSGHQFPNYSSELNVNALLLGDSALYLCASSLGDRDGYTFGSGTRLTVV.

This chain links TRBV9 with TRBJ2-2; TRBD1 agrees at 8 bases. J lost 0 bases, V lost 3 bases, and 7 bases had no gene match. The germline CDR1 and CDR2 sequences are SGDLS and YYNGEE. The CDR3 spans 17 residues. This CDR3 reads CASSGDRGASNTGELFF. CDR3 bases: TGTGCCAGCAGCGGCGACAGGGGCGCCTCGAACACCGGGGAGCTGTTTTTT.

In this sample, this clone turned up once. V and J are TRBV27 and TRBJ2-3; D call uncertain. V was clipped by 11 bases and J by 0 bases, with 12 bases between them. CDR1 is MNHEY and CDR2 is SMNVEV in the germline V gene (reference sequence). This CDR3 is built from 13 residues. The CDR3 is CAVKPTSTDTQYF. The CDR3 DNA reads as TGTGCCGTAAAACCGACTAGCACAGATACGCAGTATTTT.

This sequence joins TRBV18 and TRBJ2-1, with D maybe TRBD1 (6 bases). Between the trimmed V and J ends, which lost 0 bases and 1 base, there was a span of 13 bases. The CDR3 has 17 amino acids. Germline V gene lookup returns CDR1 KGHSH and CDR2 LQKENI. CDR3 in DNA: TGTGCCAGCTCACCACCTTATGGGGGCTCGTCCTACAATGAGCAGTTCTTC. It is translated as CASSPPYGGSSYNEQFF.

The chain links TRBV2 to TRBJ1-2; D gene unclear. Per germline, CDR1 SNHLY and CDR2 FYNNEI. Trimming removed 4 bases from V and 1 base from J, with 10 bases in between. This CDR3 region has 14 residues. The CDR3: CASSVRSGNYGYTF. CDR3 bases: TGTGCCAGCAGTGTGCGATCCGGTAACTATGGCTACACCTTC.

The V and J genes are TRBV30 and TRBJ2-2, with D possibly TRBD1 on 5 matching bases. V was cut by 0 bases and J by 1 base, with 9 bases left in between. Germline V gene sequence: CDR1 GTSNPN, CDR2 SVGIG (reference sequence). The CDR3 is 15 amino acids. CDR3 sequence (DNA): TGTGCCTGGAGTGTACAGGTACTGAACACCGGGGAGCTGTTTTTT. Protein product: CAWSVQVLNTGELFF.

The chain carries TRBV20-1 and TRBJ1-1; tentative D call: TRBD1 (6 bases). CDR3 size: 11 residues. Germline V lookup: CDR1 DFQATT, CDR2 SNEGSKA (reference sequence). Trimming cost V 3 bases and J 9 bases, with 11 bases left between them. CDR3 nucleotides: TGCAGTGCTAGTGGACAGTCTAAAGCTTTCTTT. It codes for CSASGQSKAFF.

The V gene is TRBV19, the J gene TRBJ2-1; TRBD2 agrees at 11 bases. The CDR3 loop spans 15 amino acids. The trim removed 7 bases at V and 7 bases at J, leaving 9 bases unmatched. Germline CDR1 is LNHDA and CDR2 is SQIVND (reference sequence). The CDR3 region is CASNPQGLAENEQFF. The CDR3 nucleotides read TGTGCCAGTAACCCCCAGGGACTAGCGGAGAATGAGCAGTTCTTC.

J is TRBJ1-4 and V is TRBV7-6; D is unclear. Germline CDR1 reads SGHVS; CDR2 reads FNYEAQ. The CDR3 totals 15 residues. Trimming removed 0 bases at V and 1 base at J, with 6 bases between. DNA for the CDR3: TGTGCCAGCAGCTTAGCTGGAGGAACTAATGAAAAACTGTTTTTT. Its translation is CASSLAGGTNEKLFF.

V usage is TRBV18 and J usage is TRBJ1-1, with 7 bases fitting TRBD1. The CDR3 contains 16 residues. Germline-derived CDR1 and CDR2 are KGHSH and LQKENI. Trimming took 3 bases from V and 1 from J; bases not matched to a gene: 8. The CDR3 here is CASSPSQGVPNTEAFF. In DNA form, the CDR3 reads TGTGCCAGCTCACCGAGCCAGGGGGTCCCGAACACTGAAGCTTTCTTT.

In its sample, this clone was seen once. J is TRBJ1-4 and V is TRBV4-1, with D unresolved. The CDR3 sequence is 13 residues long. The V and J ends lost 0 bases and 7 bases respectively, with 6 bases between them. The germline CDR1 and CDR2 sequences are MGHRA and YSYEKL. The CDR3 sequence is CASSQERGEKLFF. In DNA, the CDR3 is TGCGCCAGCAGCCAAGAACGGGGTGAAAAACTGTTTTTT.

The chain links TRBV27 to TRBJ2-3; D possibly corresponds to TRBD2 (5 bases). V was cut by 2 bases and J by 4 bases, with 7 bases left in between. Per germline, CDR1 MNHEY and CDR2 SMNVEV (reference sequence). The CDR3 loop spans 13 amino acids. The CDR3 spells CASSLLAADTQYF. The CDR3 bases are TGTGCCAGCAGTTTACTAGCCGCAGATACGCAGTATTTT.

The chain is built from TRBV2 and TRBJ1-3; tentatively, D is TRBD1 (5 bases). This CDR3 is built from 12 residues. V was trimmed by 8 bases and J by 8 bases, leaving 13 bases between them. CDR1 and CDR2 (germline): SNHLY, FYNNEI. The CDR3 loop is CASSGSWDTIYF. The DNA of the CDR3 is TGTGCCAGCTCAGGGTCTTGGGACACCATATATTTT.

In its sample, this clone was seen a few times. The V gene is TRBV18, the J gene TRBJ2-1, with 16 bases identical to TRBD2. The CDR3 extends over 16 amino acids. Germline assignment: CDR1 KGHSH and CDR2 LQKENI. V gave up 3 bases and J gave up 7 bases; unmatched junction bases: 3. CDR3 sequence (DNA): TGTGCCAGCTCACCTGGGACTAGCGGGGGGGTGAATGAGCAGTTCTTC. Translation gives CASSPGTSGGVNEQFF.

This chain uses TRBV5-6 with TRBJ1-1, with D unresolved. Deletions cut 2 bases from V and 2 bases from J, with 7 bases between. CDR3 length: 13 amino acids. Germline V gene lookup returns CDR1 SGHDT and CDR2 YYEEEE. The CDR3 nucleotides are TGTGCCAGCAGCTTTGGGCCAAACACTGAAGCTTTCTTT. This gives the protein CASSFGPNTEAFF.

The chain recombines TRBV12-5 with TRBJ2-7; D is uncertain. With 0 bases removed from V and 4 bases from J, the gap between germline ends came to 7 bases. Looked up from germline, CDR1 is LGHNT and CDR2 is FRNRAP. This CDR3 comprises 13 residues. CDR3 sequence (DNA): TGTGCTAGTGGTTTGGTTTCCCAGTACGAGCAGTACTTC. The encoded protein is CASGLVSQYEQYF. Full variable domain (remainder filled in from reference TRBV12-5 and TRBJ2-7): DARVTQTPRHKVTEMGQEVTMRCQPILGHNTVFWYRQTMMQGLELLAYFRNRAPLDDSGMPKDRFSAEMPDATLATLKIQPSEPRDSAVYFCASGLVSQYEQYFGPGTRLTVT.

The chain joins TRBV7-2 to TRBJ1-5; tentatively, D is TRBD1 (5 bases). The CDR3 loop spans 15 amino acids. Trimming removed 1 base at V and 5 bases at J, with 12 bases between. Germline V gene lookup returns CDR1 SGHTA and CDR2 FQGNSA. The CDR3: CASSLVRGADQPQHF. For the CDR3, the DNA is TGTGCCAGCAGCTTAGTAAGGGGCGCGGATCAGCCCCAGCATTTT.

In nucleotides, the CDR3 is TGTGCCACCAGCAGAGATTCGGGGACAGGAGGGAACATTCAGTACTTC. Its translation: CATSRDSGTGGNIQYF. The chain employs TRBV15 and TRBJ2-4; TRBD1 aligns across 8 bases. Germline V gene sequence: CDR1 LNHNV, CDR2 YYDKDF (reference sequence). CDR3 length: 16 amino acids. J was trimmed by 7 bases and V by 0 bases; bases with no gene match: 8.

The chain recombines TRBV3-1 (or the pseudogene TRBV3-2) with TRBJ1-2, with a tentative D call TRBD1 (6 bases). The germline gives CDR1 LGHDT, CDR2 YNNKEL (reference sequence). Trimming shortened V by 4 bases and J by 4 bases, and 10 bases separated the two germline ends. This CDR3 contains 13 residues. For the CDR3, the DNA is TGTGCCAGCAGCCCCGGACAGTCCTATGGCTACACCTTC. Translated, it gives CASSPGQSYGYTF.

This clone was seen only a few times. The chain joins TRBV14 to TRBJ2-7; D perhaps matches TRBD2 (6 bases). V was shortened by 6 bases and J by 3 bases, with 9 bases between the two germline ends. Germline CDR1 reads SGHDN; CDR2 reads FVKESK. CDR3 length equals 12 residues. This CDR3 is CASSRGYYEQYF. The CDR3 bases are TGTGCCAGCAGTCGGGGGTACTACGAGCAGTACTTC.